This entry features one T cell receptor beta chain sequence. This receptor's antigen is unknown. The sample holds no much larger clone one base away, and base qualities are not on file. Patients with autoimmune disease history or receiving systemic immunosuppression were excluded from the trial. Peripheral blood for TCR sequencing was collected from all dose cohorts at baseline, on cycle 4 day 1, and on cycle 7 day 1. The samples were taken from a phase I, first-in-human, multicenter, open-label dose-escalation trial of ivuxolimab. Adults with locally advanced or metastatic melanoma, renal cell, hepatocellular, or head and neck squamous cell carcinoma were enrolled in the trial. Before TCR sequencing, CD4+ T cells and CD8+ T cells were sorted from peripheral blood as separate populations. To sequence the TCRbeta CDR3 region, genomic DNA was isolated from the sorted cells. The immunoSEQ Assay was used to sequence the TCRbeta CDR3 regions. TCRdb re-hosts the immuneACCESS table, in-frame sequences only. Its copies lack some clones; in the studies checked, an unresolved V gene accounts for under half of them, and the cause for the rest is not known. For this sample the table gives 70,000 to 85,000 clones, of which around 86% were detected only once. Approximately 2% of the sample is taken by the ten largest.

The record originates from a study of OX40 agonist ivuxolimab in advanced cancers. A note on the overall study: The costimulatory receptor OX40 (CD134) was targeted by ivuxolimab, a fully human IgG2 agonistic monoclonal antibody. Intravenous ivuxolimab was administered to patients every 2 weeks at six dose levels: 0.01, 0.1, 0.3, 1.5, 3 and 10 mg/kg. Of the 50 to 55 dose-escalation patients, hepatocellular carcinoma was present in around 20, melanoma in approximately 15, renal cell carcinoma in 9 and head and neck cancer in 9. In the dose-escalation cohort, roughly 80% of patients were male, and the mean age was approximately 55 years, with a range of 23 to 79. Prior anti-PD-1, anti-PD-L1 or anti-CTLA-4 therapy was permitted, and approximately 40% of dose-escalation patients had received checkpoint inhibitors. Partial responses occurred in three dose-escalation patients, of whom one had hepatocellular carcinoma and two had cutaneous melanoma. The purpose of peripheral TCRbeta sequencing was to test whether ivuxolimab changed TCR sequence diversity and led to clonal T-cell expansion. The paper covers the monotherapy dose-escalation part of the phase I ivuxolimab trial, which included N of about 56 patients. What the work shows at the level of the full study, not this receptor alone: In partial responders in the 0.1-3.0 mg/kg groups, normalized peripheral clonal expansion was found to be among the lowest, especially among CD8+ T cells. Low levels of normalized T-cell clonal expansion were also seen in some patients who did not respond. After ivuxolimab, more expanded clones were found on average in CD8+ T cells than in CD4+ T cells. At doses from 0.1 to 3.0 mg/kg, clonal expansion was seen in both CD4+ and CD8+ blood T cells between baseline and week 6. Which antigens the clonally expanded peripheral T cells were specific for was not determined.

The cysteine opens and the phenylalanine closes a CDR3 of 15 amino acids. The CDR3 DNA has 45 bases and is translated from base 1. The junction shows trimming of 1 base on V and 3 bases on J, and the gene matches do not reach 2 bases of it. CDR1 and CDR2 were assigned from the germline V gene (reference sequence) as MNHNY and SVGAGI. This chain joins TRBV6-6 to TRBJ2-1; TRBD2 fits 8 bases in the junction. The receptor's source is an adult with an advanced solid tumor such as melanoma, head and neck, liver or kidney cancer. Sample: CD4+ or CD8+ T cells sorted from blood, taken in a trial of the OX40 agonist ivuxolimab. CDR3 reads: CASSYYLAGYNEQFF. The DNA reads as follows: TGTGCCAGCAGTTACTACCTAGCGGGCTACAATGAGCAGTTCTTC.